This T cell receptor beta chain was observed in a study of human T cells and chemical hapten exposure. Study-wide context: Patients were given diphenylcyclopropenone on the scalp weekly across the approximately 24-week study.

Findings and limits, study-wide: Against controls, expanded TCRs gave rise to significantly more large CDR3 similarity clusters.

Time point denoted: patch test 2, 6 weeks after DPC sensitization. Treatment noted: therapeutic diphenylcyclopropenone sensitization with weekly scalp DPC. The drawing of blood occurred before each patch test was applied. This clonotype was found once. The target antigen is unknown. Individual cDNA molecules had unique molecular identifiers attached to them by the library. Each CDR3 protein is one row after TCRdb ran MiXCR on the RACE reads. Here the sample spans some 99,000 distinct CDR3 sequences, about a tenth being singletons. The source is a woman in her forties with alopecia areata. Some clones in this sample may be carry-over from other donors' samples. The material sequenced was whole blood, taken in connection with sensitization to the hapten diphenylcyclopropenone (DPC).

The CDR3 loop is CASRLRGRGPETQYF. CDR3 coding DNA: TGTGCCAGCCGCCTAAGGGGTCGGGGTCCGGAGACCCAGTACTTC. The gene calls are TRBV6-6 and TRBJ2-5; either TRBD1 or TRBD2 may fit D (5 bases each). This CDR3 is built from 15 residues. The germline gives CDR1 MNHNY, CDR2 SVGAGI (reference sequence). Trimming left V 8 bases short and J 5 bases short, with 21 bases between.